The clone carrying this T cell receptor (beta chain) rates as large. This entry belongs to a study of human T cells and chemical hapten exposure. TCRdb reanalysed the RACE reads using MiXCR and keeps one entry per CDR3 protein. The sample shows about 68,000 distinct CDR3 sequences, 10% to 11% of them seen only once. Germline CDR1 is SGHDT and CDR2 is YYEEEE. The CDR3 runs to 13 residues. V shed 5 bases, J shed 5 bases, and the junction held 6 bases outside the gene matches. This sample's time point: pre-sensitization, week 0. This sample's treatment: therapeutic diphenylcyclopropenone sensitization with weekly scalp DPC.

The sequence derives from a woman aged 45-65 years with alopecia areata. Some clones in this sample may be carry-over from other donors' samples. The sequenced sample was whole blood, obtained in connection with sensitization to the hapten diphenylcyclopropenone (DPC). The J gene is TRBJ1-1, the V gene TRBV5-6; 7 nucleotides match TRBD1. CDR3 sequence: CASSEGARTEAFF. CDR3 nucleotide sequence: TGTGCCAGCAGTGAGGGGGCCCGGACTGAAGCTTTCTTT.